The clone carrying this TCR beta chain was seen a few times. RNA transcripts provided the template for amplifying TCR beta CDR3 regions. HTBI-primed RT-PCR formed the first round, and a multiplex PCR formed the second. Each CDR3 protein is one row after TCRdb ran MiXCR on the multiplex PCR reads. Of hundreds of thousands of distinct CDR3 sequences in the sample, about 38% are singletons; the top ten hold over 2.5%. This CDR3 is built from 12 residues. With 7 bases removed from V and 6 bases from J, the gap between germline ends came to 10 bases. Germline V lookup: CDR1 SGHRS, CDR2 YFSETQ. This record belongs to a study of Graves' ophthalmopathy and Graves' hyperthyroidism.

This chain connects TRBV5-1 to TRBJ2-2, with D possibly matching TRBD1 (7 bases). Sequencing was done on a sample of peripheral blood. The receptor's source is an adult man with Graves' ophthalmopathy. The CDR3 DNA is TGCGCCAGCGCAGGGGGGTCCGGGGAGCTGTTTTTT. Amino acid sequence: CASAGGSGELFF.